These T cell receptor beta chains were read from a single sample in a study of OX40 agonist ivuxolimab in advanced cancers. Assay used: immunoSEQ multiplex PCR; TCRdb lists only in-frame clones, some missing. The top ten clones hold 2.6% of a sample with tens of thousands of clones, roughly nine tenths of them seen once. The starting material was CD4+ or CD8+ T cells sorted from blood, obtained in a trial of the OX40 agonist ivuxolimab. Receptors originate from an adult with an advanced solid tumor such as melanoma, head and neck, liver or kidney cancer. Both conserved end residues are part of each CDR3. Each record gives: J gene, clone size, V gene, CDR3 protein. Size values are once, few and many counts, or a class for expanded clones, and some rows have none.

TRBJ1-5 | . | TRBV6-6 | CASSYSRDAHTPQHF
TRBJ2-6 | . | TRBV2 | CASSLGSGANVLTF
TRBJ2-7 | few | TRBV25-1 | CASSELGEQYF
TRBJ1-1 | . | TRBV6-5 | CASRGTGVTEAFF
TRBJ1-1 | . | TRBV10-3 | CAISENQGGSTEAFF
TRBJ2-7 | . | TRBV28 | CASSSYGTSGRGEQYF
TRBJ1-1 | few | TRBV19 | CASSIPGGGTEAFF
TRBJ1-5 | . | TRBV2 | CASWAEDQPQHF
TRBJ1-2 | few | TRBV10-3 | CAISESGDYGYTF
TRBJ1-4 | few | TRBV13 | CASSLGVTQSEKLFF
TRBJ2-7 | once | TRBV28 | CASSLSDISEQYF
TRBJ2-3 | . | TRBV7-2 | CASSFQGITDTQYF
TRBJ1-3 | . | TRBV30 | CAGEAMRGNTIYF
TRBJ2-1 | once | TRBV7-7 | CASSLGQYNEQFF
TRBJ2-6 | . | TRBV5-1 | CASSLGGSSGANVLTF
TRBJ2-7 | . | TRBV30 | CAWSKVGRREQYF
TRBJ1-3 | once | TRBV19 | CASSRTGVILSGNTIYF
TRBJ2-3 | once | TRBV5-1 | CASSRGAEDTQYF